A selection of T cell receptor beta chains follows, all from one sample in a study of CD8 T cells in Susac syndrome. One entry per CDR3 protein, called by TCRdb with MiXCR from the immunoSEQ multiplex PCR reads. This sample yields 55,000 to 70,000 distinct CDR3 sequences, of which 95% are seen a single time; about 0.25% belongs to the top ten. The specimen was CD8+ T cells from PBMCs. These TCRs come from a human donor in good health. Both conserved end residues are part of each CDR3. D genes are given only for firm matches.

v_call: TRBV28; d_call: TRBD1; j_call: TRBJ2-7; cdr3_aa: CASTTGSEQYF; cdr3_nt: TGTGCCAGCACGACAGGGTCGGAGCAGTACTTC
v_call: TRBV2; d_call: TRBD2; j_call: TRBJ2-2; cdr3_aa: CASGRGLGAGELFF; cdr3_nt: TGTGCCAGCGGCCGGGGACTAGGTGCCGGGGAGCTGTTTTTT
v_call: TRBV5-4; d_call: TRBD2; j_call: TRBJ2-3; cdr3_aa: CASSFLAGTDTQYF; cdr3_nt: TGTGCCAGCAGCTTCCTAGCGGGCACAGATACGCAGTATTTT
v_call: TRBV7-9; d_call: .; j_call: TRBJ1-1; cdr3_aa: CASMLNTEAFF; cdr3_nt: TGTGCCAGCATGCTAAACACTGAAGCTTTCTTT
v_call: TRBV5-1; d_call: .; j_call: TRBJ1-1; cdr3_aa: CASSPIGGAAEAFF; cdr3_nt: TGCGCCAGCAGTCCGATCGGAGGGGCGGCTGAAGCTTTCTTT
v_call: TRBV7-9; d_call: TRBD1; j_call: TRBJ1-5; cdr3_aa: CASTSTEGALGNQPQHF; cdr3_nt: TGTGCCAGCACCTCTACTGAGGGGGCGCTTGGCAATCAGCCCCAGCATTTT
v_call: TRBV27; d_call: .; j_call: TRBJ2-1; cdr3_aa: CASSHYNEQFF; cdr3_nt: TGTGCCAGCAGTCACTACAATGAGCAGTTCTTC
v_call: TRBV29-1; d_call: TRBD2; j_call: TRBJ2-5; cdr3_aa: CSAGASGVETQYF; cdr3_nt: TGCAGCGCCGGAGCTAGCGGGGTCGAGACCCAGTACTTC
v_call: TRBV7-2; d_call: .; j_call: TRBJ1-2; cdr3_aa: CASSLLAVYGYTF; cdr3_nt: TGTGCCAGCAGCTTGTTAGCGGTCTATGGCTACACCTTC
v_call: TRBV7-9; d_call: .; j_call: TRBJ2-3; cdr3_aa: CASSDNRVADTQYF; cdr3_nt: TGTGCCAGCAGCGACAACAGGGTTGCAGATACGCAGTATTTT
v_call: TRBV13; d_call: .; j_call: TRBJ1-1; cdr3_aa: CASSSTPGVSRNTEAFF; cdr3_nt: TGTGCCAGCAGCTCGACTCCCGGGGTTTCTAGGAACACTGAAGCTTTCTTT
v_call: TRBV9; d_call: .; j_call: TRBJ2-7; cdr3_aa: CASSVGTFAYEQYF; cdr3_nt: TGTGCCAGCAGCGTTGGGACATTTGCCTACGAGCAGTACTTC